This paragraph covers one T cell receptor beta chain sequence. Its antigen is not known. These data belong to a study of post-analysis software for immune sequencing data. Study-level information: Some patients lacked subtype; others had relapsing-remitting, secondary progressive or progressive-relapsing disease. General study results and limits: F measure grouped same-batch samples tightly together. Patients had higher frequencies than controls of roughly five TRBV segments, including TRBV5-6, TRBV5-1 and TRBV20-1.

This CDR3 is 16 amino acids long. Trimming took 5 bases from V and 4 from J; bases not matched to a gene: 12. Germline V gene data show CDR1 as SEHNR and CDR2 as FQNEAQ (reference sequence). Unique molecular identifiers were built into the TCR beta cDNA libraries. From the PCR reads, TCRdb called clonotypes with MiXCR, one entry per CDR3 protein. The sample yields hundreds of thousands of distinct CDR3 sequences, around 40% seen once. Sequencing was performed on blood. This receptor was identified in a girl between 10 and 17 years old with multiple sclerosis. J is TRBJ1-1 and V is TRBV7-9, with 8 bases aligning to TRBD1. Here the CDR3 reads CASSPSYRGVFTEAFF. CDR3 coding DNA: TGTGCCAGCAGCCCGTCATACAGGGGGGTATTCACTGAAGCTTTCTTT.